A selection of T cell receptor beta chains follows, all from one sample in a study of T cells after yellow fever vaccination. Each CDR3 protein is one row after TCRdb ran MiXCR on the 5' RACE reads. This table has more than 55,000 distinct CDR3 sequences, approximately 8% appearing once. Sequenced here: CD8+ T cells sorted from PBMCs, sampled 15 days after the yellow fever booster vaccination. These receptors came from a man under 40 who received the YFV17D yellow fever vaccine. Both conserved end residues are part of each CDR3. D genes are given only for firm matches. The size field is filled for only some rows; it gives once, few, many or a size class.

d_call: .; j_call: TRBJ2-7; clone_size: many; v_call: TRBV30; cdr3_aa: CAWSTGTGPYEQYF; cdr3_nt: TGTGCCTGGAGTACCGGGACGGGTCCCTACGAGCAGTACTTC
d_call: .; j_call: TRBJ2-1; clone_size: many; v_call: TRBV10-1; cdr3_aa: CASSDFGYNEQFF; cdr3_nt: TGCGCCAGCAGTGATTTCGGATACAATGAGCAGTTCTTC
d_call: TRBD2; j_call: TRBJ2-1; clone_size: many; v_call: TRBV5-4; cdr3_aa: CASSPGPGGVNEQFF; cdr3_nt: TGTGCCAGCAGCCCTGGCCCGGGAGGCGTCAATGAGCAGTTCTTC
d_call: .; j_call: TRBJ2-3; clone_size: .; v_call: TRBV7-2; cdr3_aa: CASSLPAGRGDTQYF; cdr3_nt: TGTGCCAGCAGCTTACCTGCGGGACGGGGGGATACGCAGTATTTT
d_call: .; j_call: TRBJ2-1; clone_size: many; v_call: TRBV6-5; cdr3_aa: CASSYSMLSDNYNEQFF; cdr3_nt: TGTGCCAGCAGTTACTCGATGCTTTCGGACAACTACAATGAGCAGTTCTTC
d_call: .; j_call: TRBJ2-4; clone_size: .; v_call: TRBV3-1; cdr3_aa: CASSHTQYELAKNIQYF; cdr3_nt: TGTGCCTCCAGCCATACACAGTACGAGTTAGCCAAAAACATTCAGTACTTC
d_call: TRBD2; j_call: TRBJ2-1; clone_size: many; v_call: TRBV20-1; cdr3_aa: CSARLGEGSYNEQFF; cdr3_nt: TGCAGTGCTAGATTGGGGGAGGGCTCCTACAATGAGCAGTTCTTC
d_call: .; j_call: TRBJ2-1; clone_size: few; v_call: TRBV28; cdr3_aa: CASRGVFYEQFF; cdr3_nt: TGTGCCAGTCGAGGGGTTTTCTATGAGCAGTTCTTC
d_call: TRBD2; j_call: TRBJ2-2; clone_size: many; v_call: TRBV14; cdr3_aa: CASSQALAGGYTGELFF; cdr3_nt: TGTGCCAGCAGCCAAGCATTGGCGGGAGGATACACCGGGGAGCTGTTTTTT
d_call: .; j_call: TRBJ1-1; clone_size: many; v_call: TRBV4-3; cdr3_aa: CASSQAPLNTEAFF; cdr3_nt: TGCGCCAGCAGCCAAGCGCCCCTGAACACTGAAGCTTTCTTT
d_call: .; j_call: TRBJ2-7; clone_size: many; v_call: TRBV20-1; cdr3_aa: CSATDGRADRNF; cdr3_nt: TGCAGTGCAACAGACGGCAGGGCTGACCGAAACTTC
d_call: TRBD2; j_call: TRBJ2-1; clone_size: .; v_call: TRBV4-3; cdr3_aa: CASSLLLQREGREQFF; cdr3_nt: TGCGCCAGCAGCCTGCTTCTGCAGCGGGAGGGCCGCGAGCAGTTCTTC
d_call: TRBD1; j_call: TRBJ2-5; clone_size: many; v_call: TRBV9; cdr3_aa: CASSKQGTQETQYF; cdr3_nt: TGTGCCAGCAGCAAACAGGGGACCCAAGAGACCCAGTACTTC
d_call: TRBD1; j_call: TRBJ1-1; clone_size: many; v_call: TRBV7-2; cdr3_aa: CASRLTGLNTEAFF; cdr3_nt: TGTGCCAGCAGGCTGACAGGGTTGAACACTGAAGCTTTCTTT
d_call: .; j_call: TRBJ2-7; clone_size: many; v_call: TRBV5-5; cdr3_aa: CASSSQKTYEQYF; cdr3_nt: TGTGCCAGCAGCTCCCAGAAGACCTACGAGCAGTACTTC
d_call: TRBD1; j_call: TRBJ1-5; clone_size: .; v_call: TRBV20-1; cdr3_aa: CSTQGAGSNQPQHF; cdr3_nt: TGCAGTACCCAGGGGGCTGGTAGCAATCAGCCCCAGCATTTT
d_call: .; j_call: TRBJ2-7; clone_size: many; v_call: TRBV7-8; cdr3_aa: CASSEGAGYEQYF; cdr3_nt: TGTGCCAGCAGCGAGGGAGCAGGCTACGAGCAGTACTTC
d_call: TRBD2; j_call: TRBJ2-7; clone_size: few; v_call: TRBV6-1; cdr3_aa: CASRGLRTSGTYEQYF; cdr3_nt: TGTGCCAGCAGAGGGCTTAGGACTAGCGGGACCTACGAGCAGTACTTC
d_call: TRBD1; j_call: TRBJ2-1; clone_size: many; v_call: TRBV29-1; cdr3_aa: CSVGTRGGTEQFF; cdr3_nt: TGCAGCGTTGGGACGAGAGGGGGCACTGAGCAGTTCTTC
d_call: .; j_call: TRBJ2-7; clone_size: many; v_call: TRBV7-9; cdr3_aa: CASSFEGSPFYEQYF; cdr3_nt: TGTGCCAGCAGCTTTGAGGGTTCCCCTTTCTACGAGCAGTACTTC
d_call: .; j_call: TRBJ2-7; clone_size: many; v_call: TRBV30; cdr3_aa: CAWSVPFTGSYEQYF; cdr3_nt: TGTGCCTGGAGTGTACCCTTTACAGGCTCCTACGAGCAGTACTTC
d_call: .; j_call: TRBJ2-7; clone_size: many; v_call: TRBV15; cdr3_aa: CATSSTEVPGEQYF; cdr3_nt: TGTGCCACCAGCTCCACGGAGGTTCCTGGCGAGCAGTACTTC
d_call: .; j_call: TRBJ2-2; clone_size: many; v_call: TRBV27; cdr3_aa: CASRRSQELFF; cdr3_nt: TGTGCCAGCAGAAGAAGTCAGGAGCTGTTTTTT
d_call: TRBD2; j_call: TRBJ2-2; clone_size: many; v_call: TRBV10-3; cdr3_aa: CATTRTSGSVLDTGELFF; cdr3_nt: TGTGCCACCACGAGGACTAGCGGGAGTGTGTTAGACACCGGGGAGCTGTTTTTT
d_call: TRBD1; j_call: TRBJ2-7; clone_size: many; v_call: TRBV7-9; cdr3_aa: CASSLGGQGEYEQYF; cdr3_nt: TGTGCCAGCAGCTTAGGGGGACAGGGCGAGTACGAGCAGTACTTC
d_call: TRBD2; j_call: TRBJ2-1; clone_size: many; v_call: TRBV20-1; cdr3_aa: CSAWTSGTYEQFF; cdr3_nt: TGCAGTGCGTGGACTAGCGGGACCTATGAGCAGTTCTTC
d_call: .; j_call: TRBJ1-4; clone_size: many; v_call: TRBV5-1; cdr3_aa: CASSLWDSSPPEKLFF; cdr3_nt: TGCGCCAGCAGCTTGTGGGATTCAAGTCCACCAGAAAAACTGTTTTTT
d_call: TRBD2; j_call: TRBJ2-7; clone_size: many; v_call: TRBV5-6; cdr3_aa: CASSESPGLALYYEQYF; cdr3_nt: TGTGCCAGCAGCGAGAGCCCGGGACTAGCCCTCTACTACGAGCAGTACTTC
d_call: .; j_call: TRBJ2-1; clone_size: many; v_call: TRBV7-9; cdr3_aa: CASSLVLRGRHEQFF; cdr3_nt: TGTGCCAGCAGCTTAGTCTTGAGGGGTAGGCATGAGCAGTTCTTC
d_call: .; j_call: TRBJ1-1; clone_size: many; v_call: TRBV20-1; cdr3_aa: CSARTVNTEAFF; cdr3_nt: TGCAGTGCCCGGACAGTGAACACTGAAGCTTTCTTT
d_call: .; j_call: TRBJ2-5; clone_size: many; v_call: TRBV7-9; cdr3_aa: CASSSTQESQETQYF; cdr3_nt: TGTGCCAGCAGCTCTACACAGGAAAGTCAAGAGACCCAGTACTTC
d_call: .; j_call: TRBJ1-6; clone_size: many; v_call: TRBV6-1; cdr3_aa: CASSDLGIDSPLHF; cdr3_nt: TGTGCCAGCAGTGATTTAGGGATTGATTCACCCCTCCACTTT
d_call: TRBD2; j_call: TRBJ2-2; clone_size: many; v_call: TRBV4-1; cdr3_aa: CASSHGGGLAGEATGELFF; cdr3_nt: TGCGCCAGCAGCCATGGGGGGGGACTAGCGGGAGAAGCCACCGGGGAGCTGTTTTTT
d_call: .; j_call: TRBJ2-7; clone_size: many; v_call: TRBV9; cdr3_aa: CASSATSSTSYEQYF; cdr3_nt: TGTGCCAGCAGCGCCACTAGCTCCACCTCCTACGAGCAGTACTTC
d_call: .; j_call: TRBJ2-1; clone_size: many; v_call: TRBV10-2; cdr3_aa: CASSGTAYNEQFF; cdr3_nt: TGCGCCAGCAGTGGAACGGCGTACAATGAGCAGTTCTTC
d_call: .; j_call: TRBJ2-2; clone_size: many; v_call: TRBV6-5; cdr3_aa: CASRPWAGELFF; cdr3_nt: TGTGCCAGCAGGCCCTGGGCGGGGGAGCTGTTTTTT
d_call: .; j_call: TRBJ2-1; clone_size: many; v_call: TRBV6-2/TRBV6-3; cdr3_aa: CASTVGVNEQFF; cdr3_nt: TGTGCCAGCACGGTTGGGGTAAATGAGCAGTTCTTC
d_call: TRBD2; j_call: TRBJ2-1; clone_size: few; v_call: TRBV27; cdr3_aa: CASSLAAGGFDEQFF; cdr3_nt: TGTGCCAGCAGTTTAGCAGCGGGAGGGTTCGATGAGCAGTTCTTC
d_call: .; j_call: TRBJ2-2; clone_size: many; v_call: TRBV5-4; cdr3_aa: CASTRETGELFF; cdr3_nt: TGTGCCAGCACCCGGGAAACGGGGGAGCTGTTTTTT
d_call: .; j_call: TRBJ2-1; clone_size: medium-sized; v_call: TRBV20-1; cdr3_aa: CSALGPYNEQFF; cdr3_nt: TGCAGTGCCCTAGGCCCATACAATGAGCAGTTCTTC
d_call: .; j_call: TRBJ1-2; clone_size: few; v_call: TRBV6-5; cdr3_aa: CASRGGAGYTF; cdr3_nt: TGTGCCAGCAGGGGGGGGGCCGGCTACACCTTC
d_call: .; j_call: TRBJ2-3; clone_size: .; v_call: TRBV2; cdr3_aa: CAIDLDTQYF; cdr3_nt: TGTGCCATAGATCTAGATACGCAGTATTTT
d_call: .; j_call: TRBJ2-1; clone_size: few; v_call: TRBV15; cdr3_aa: CATSSHSSDNEQFF; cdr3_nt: TGTGCCACCAGCAGCCACTCTTCCGACAATGAGCAGTTCTTC
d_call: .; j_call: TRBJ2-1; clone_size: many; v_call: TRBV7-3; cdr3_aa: CASSLTGGLLLEQFF; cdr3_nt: TGTGCCAGCAGCTTAACAGGGGGACTGTTGCTTGAGCAGTTCTTC
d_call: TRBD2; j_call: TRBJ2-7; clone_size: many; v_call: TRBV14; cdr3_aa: CASSLLGLAENYEQYF; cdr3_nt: TGTGCCAGCAGCCTTCTGGGACTAGCCGAAAACTACGAGCAGTACTTC
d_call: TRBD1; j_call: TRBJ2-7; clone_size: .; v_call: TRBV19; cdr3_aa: CASSIGQAYEQYF; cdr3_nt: TGTGCCAGTAGTATTGGACAGGCCTACGAGCAGTACTTC
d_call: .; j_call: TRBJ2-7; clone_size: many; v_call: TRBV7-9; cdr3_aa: CASSFGGLTYEQYF; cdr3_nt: TGTGCCAGCAGCTTCGGGGGGCTAACCTACGAGCAGTACTTC
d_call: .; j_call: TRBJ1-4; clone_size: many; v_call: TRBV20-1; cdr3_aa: CSAAYNEKLFF; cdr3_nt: TGCAGTGCAGCCTACAATGAAAAACTGTTTTTT
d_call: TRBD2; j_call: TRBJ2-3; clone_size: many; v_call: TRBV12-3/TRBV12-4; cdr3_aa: CASCPGLAGADTQYF; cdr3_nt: TGTGCCAGCTGCCCCGGACTAGCGGGAGCAGATACGCAGTATTTT
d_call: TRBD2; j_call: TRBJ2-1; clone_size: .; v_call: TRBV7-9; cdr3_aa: CASSGPLAGSVNEQFF; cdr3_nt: TGTGCCAGCAGCGGACCCTTAGCGGGTAGTGTGAATGAGCAGTTCTTC
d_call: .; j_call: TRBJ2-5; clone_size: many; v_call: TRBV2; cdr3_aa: CASSQTRWETQYF; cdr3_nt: TGTGCCAGCAGTCAGACCCGATGGGAGACCCAGTACTTC
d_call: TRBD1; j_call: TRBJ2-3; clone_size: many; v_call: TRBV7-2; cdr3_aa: CASSLRQGVADTQYF; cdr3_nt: TGTGCCAGCAGCTTAAGGCAGGGGGTAGCGGATACGCAGTATTTT
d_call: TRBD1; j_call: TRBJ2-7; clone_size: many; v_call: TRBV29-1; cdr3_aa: CSVEGQGANEQYF; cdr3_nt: TGCAGCGTTGAGGGACAGGGGGCGAACGAGCAGTACTTC